Listed here is a single T cell receptor beta chain. Its antigen target is currently unknown. Qualities for individual bases were not recorded, and no much larger clone is one base off. This record comes from a study of T cell responses to AZD1222 COVID-19 vaccine (dated by TCRdb to the early 2020s). Context from the whole study: TCR sequencing was performed for roughly 250 trial participants, of whom 207 were given two doses of AZD1222 and approximately 26 were given two doses of MenACWY control vaccine. Trial participants were enrolled by age into 18-55, 56-69 and 70-plus year subgroups, with approximately 150, 28 and 58 TCR-sequenced participants respectively.

Reading the label with the study, this specimen's time point is: about 28 days (+/-7) after the second vaccine dose. The treatment or condition label for this specimen denotes: meningococcal conjugate vaccine given as trial control. Vaccinee samples were obtained from the UK trials COV001 and COV002, which included a single-blind randomized controlled phase 2/3 trial of AZD1222 (ChAdOx1 nCoV-19) in healthy adults. Trial participant PBMC samples were collected at day 0 and day 28 after the second dose for TCRbeta chain sequencing. The CDR3 sequence holds 14 residues, the cysteine and phenylalanine included. Only CDR3 DNA is held: 42 bases, read in frame from base 1. Deletion took 3 bases off V and 2 bases off J, with a span of 10 bases between the germline ends. The germline V gene sets CDR1 to MNHNS and CDR2 to SASEGT. The CDR3 regions of human TCRbeta chains were analyzed by immunosequencing. As for the authors' bioinformatics: TCRs in the repertoires were matched against a reference library of SARS-CoV-2-specific TCRs that had been generated with the MIRA antigen-specificity platform. Breadth was defined as the fraction of unique TCRs that were SARS-CoV-2-associated. Depth was defined as the fraction of total T cells that were SARS-CoV-2-associated. Using the MIRA data, each spike-specific TCR was mapped to the spike region that the TCR reacts to and placed in a CD4 or CD8 class. Log10-transformed breadth and depth values were compared by one-way ANOVA with Sidak's multiple comparisons tests. TCRdb retrieved this table from immuneACCESS and kept in-frame rearrangements only. Not all clones are present; in checked studies, unresolved V genes account for under half, and no reason is known for the remainder. The DNA was the basis for D and trimming; V, J and clone size are from that table. The sample records some 64,000 clones, approximately 90% of which are singletons. The ten largest clones add up to approximately 6.3% of the sample.

What the study reported, not specific to this receptor: Because no samples from the day 14 peak response were available, repertoires could be characterized only after the peak T cell response. CD4 TCRs associated with the vaccine covered the entire spike protein, and the dominant responses were in regions 160-218 and 743-854. After two AZD1222 doses, spike-specific TCR breadth and depth were significantly higher than at day 0 and than in MenACWY recipients. In the small 56-69-year group, the increase in depth fell short of significance, most likely because of low power. Participants were mostly white British, with more females than males. The authors suggested clonal diversity may have been underestimated. Reportedly, almost half of the unique spike-specific TCRs recognized epitopes lying outside the regions that are mutated in the B.1.351 and B.1.1.7 variants. Conclusions about previously exposed vaccinees were limited because only six or seven AZD1222 recipients were SARS-CoV-2 seropositive at baseline.

Sequencing used peripheral blood, obtained 28 days after the second dose of the MenACWY control vaccine. This receptor was identified in an adult who received the MenACWY meningococcal vaccine as a control. The receptor chain draws on TRBV6-1 and TRBJ1-2; the D gene identity is not certain. The CDR3 has the sequence CASSDGPINYGYTF. The nucleotide sequence is given as TGTGCCAGCAGTGATGGTCCGATCAACTATGGCTACACCTTC.